Sequencing of this TCR beta chain was carried out in a study of blood T cell repertoires in COVID-19. In the study's own analysis: For nucleated cells, counts were estimated from reference gene primer amplification. Here immunoSEQ multiplex PCR was the method, and the copy in TCRdb shows in-frame clones only, minus some. The D gene and trimming were derived from the DNA, and the V and J assignments and clone size from that table. Of roughly 300,000 clones listed, around 80% were seen once; the top ten hold 1% to 1.5%. Ten or more counts support this clone. The CDR3 length is 13 residues. The V and J ends lost 4 bases and 1 base respectively, with 7 bases between them. Germline loops: CDR1 LNHDA, CDR2 SQIVND (reference sequence).

The V gene is TRBV19, the J gene TRBJ1-1; unclear D gene. The sample taken for sequencing was peripheral blood. The clonotype originates from a woman in her forties or fifties with acute or convalescent COVID-19. The DNA for the CDR3 is TGTGCCAGTAGTACTTACAGGAACACTGAAGCTTTCTTT. Protein product: CASSTYRNTEAFF.